These T cell receptor beta chains were read from a single sample in a study of cytomegalovirus exposure and HLA in healthy donors. Assay: immunoSEQ multiplex PCR; the TCRdb copy retains only in-frame clones and omits some. The sample lists hundreds of thousands of clones, approximately 82% seen once, with approximately 0.62% in the top ten. Material for sequencing was PBMCs. These receptor sequences come from a woman between 40 and 50 years old in good health and CMV-seronegative. CDR3s include the opening cysteine and the closing phenylalanine or tryptophan. The order of the fields is V gene, J gene, clone size, D gene, CDR3 protein, CDR3 DNA. A D gene is named only where the DNA matches it firmly. For some rows the clone size is stated as once, few or many, or as a class when expanded; others skip it.

TRBV23-1	TRBJ2-7	once	NA	CASSQFGILRGLTYEQYF	TGCGCCAGCAGTCAATTTGGCATTTTAAGGGGATTGACCTACGAGCAGTACTTC
TRBV5-1	TRBJ1-6	NA	TRBD1	CASSLSPGTGNLLANSPLHF	TGCGCCAGCAGCTTGTCCCCCGGGACAGGGAATCTCCTAGCGAATTCACCCCTCCACTTT
TRBV25-1	TRBJ2-6	NA	NA	CASSERLPGANVLTF	TGTGCCAGCAGTGAACGTCTTCCTGGGGCCAACGTCCTGACTTTC
TRBV7-7	TRBJ2-2	NA	NA	CASSPRETGELFF	TGTGCTAGCAGCCCACGAGAGACCGGGGAGCTGTTTTTT
TRBV30	TRBJ1-2	NA	TRBD1	CAWSRGQTDGYTF	TGTGCCTGGAGTAGGGGACAGACTGATGGCTACACCTTC
TRBV25-1	TRBJ1-1	NA	TRBD1	CASSESGTGETEAFF	TGTGCCAGCAGTGAATCCGGGACAGGGGAGACTGAAGCTTTCTTT
TRBV11-3	TRBJ2-5	NA	NA	CASSIRNLGETQYF	TGTGCCAGCAGCATTCGAAACCTAGGAGAGACCCAGTACTTC
TRBV6-1	TRBJ1-1	NA	NA	CASRTGTEAFF	TGTGCCAGCAGAACAGGCACTGAAGCTTTCTTT
TRBV7-3	TRBJ1-2	NA	TRBD1	CASSLYGQAVYGYTF	TGTGCCAGCAGCTTATACGGACAGGCCGTCTATGGCTACACCTTC
TRBV2	TRBJ1-2	once	NA	CASSGSGAGYTF	TGTGCCAGCAGTGGGTCAGGGGCTGGCTACACCTTC
TRBV5-1	TRBJ1-4	few	TRBD1	CASSLIPGGGEKLFF	TGCGCCAGCAGCTTGATCCCAGGGGGCGGTGAAAAACTGTTTTTT
TRBV5-1	TRBJ2-1	NA	TRBD2	CASGLGPGLAGGNTYNEQFF	TGCGCCAGCGGATTAGGTCCCGGACTAGCGGGGGGTAACACCTACAATGAGCAGTTCTTC
TRBV9	TRBJ2-7	NA	TRBD2	CASSFSGLAGDEQYF	TGTGCCAGCAGCTTTTCGGGGCTAGCGGGGGACGAGCAGTACTTC
TRBV19	TRBJ2-2	NA	TRBD1	CASGTGYTGELFF	TGTGCCAGTGGGACAGGGTACACCGGGGAGCTGTTTTTT
TRBV11-2	TRBJ1-2	NA	TRBD1	CASSFDRVGGYTF	TGTGCCAGCAGCTTCGACAGGGTAGGAGGCTACACCTTC
TRBV19	TRBJ2-7	NA	TRBD1	CASSPGQGPYEQYF	TGTGCCAGTAGCCCGGGACAGGGACCCTACGAGCAGTACTTC
TRBV5-6	TRBJ2-7	few	NA	CASSPQDREQYF	TGTGCCAGCAGCCCCCAGGATCGCGAGCAGTACTTC
TRBV6-5	TRBJ1-6	NA	NA	CASSYSTETYNSPLHF	TGTGCCAGCAGTTACTCGACAGAGACTTATAATTCACCCCTCCACTTT
TRBV11-2	TRBJ2-7	NA	NA	CASSLRDDRSGEQYF	TGTGCCAGCAGCTTAAGGGACGACAGGTCGGGCGAGCAGTACTTC
TRBV27	TRBJ2-5	NA	NA	CASSSQGMHETQYF	TGTGCCAGCAGCTCCCAGGGGATGCACGAGACCCAGTACTTC
TRBV7-9	TRBJ1-2	NA	NA	CASSLDGTGYGYTF	TGTGCCAGCAGCTTAGACGGGACTGGCTATGGCTACACCTTC